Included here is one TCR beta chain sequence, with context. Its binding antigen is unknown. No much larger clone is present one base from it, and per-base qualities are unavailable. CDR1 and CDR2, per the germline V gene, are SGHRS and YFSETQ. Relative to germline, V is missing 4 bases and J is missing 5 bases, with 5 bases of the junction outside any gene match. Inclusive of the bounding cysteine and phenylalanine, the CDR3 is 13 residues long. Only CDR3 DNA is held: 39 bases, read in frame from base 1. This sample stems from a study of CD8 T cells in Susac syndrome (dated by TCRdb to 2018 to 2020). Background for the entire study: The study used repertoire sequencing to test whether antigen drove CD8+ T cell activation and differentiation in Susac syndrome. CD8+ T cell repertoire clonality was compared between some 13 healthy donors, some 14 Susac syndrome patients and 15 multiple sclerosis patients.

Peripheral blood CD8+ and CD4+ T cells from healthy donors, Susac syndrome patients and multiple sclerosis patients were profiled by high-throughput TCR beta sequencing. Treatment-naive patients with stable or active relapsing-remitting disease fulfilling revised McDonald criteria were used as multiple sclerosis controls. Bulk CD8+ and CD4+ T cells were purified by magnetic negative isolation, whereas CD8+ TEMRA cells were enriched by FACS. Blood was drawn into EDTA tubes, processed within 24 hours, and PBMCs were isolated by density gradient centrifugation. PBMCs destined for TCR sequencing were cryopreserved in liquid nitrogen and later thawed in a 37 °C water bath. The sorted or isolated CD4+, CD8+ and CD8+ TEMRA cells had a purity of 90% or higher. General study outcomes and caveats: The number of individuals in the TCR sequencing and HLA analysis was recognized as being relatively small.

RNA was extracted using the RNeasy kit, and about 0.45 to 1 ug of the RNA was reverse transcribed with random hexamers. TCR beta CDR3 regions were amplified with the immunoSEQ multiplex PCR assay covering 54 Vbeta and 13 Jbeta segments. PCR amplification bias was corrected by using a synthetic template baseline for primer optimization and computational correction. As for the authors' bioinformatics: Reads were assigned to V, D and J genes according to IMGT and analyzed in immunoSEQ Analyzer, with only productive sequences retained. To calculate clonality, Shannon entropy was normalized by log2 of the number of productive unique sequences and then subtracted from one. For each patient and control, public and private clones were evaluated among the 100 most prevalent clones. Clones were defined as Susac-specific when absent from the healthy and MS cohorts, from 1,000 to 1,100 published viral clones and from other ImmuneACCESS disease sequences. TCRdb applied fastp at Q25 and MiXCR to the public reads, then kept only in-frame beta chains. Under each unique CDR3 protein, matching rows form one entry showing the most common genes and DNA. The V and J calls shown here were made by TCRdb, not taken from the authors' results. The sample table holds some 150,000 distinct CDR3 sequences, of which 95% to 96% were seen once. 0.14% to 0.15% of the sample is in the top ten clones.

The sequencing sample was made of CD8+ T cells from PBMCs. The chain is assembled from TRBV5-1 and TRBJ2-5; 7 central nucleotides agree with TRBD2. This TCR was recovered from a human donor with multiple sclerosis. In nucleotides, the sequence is TGCGCCAGCAGCAAGGACGGGGGGGAGACCCAGTACTTC. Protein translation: CASSKDGGETQYF.